This T cell receptor (beta chain) was captured in a study of T cell changes during pregnancy in multiple sclerosis. Only in-frame clones appear in the TCRdb table, and some are missing; sequencing was by immunoSEQ multiplex PCR. The sample has 100,000 or so clones, about 94% seen once. The CDR3 contains 17 residues. Germline V gives CDR1 LNHDA, CDR2 SQIVND (reference sequence). The V and J ends lost 0 bases and 2 bases, in that order; junction bases with no gene match: 8. The sample holds one count of this clone. The chain recombines TRBV19 with TRBJ1-1; 8 bases align to TRBD1. The TCR comes from a female donor with multiple sclerosis, enrolled in a pregnancy study. This specimen was peripheral blood, taken before pregnancy. The CDR3 nucleotides read TGTGCCAGTAGTATAGACGGCACAGGGGGGCGAAACACTGAAGCTTTCTTT. It translates to CASSIDGTGGRNTEAFF. The variable domain in full, with the rest retrieved from reference TRBV19 and TRBJ1-1, is DGGITQSPKYLFRKEGQNVTLSCEQNLNHDAMYWYRQDPGQGLRLIYYSQIVNDFQKGDIAEGYSVSREKKESFPLTVTSAQKNPTAFYLCASSIDGTGGRNTEAFFGQGTRLTVV.